This T cell receptor beta chain was recovered during a study of a mutant IDH1 vaccine in newly diagnosed glioma (dated by TCRdb to about 2021). Turning to the overall study: Vaccination was initiated 4-6 weeks after radiotherapy alone, or concurrently with temozolomide cycles in the chemotherapy-containing groups. The week-35 safety follow-up took place at visit V12, and the week-47 end of study took place at visit V13. Peripheral blood was collected at six visits: V03 (baseline), V05, V07, V10, V12 and V13. Of the 25 to 35 patients who were treated, about 62% were male and roughly 38% were female, and the mean age was about 37 years. For exploratory analyses, around 23 treated patients had longitudinal TCRB deep sequencing done wherever samples were available. Before enrollment, patients had received standard therapy of radiotherapy alone, temozolomide alone, or radiochemotherapy with temozolomide; most received the combination.

What the authors observed across the whole study: Pseudoprogression seemed to be unrelated to changes in the top peripheral T cell clonotypes found by TCRB sequencing. Immune responses induced by the vaccine were seen in roughly 95% of patients across multiple MHC alleles. Availability determined which PBMC samples were chosen for TCRB deep sequencing. It was noted by the authors that analyses of patient blood samples could not be reproduced owing to sample limitations.

The method behind the library was the immunoSEQ multiplex PCR assay. Following the manufacturer's protocol, the hsTCRB Kit was used to amplify rearranged TCR beta chain sequences. An Illumina MiSeq was used to sequence the TCRB libraries. The paper's processing steps were these. The kit vendor's proprietary platform handled demultiplexing, trimming and gene mapping. TCRdb stores this immuneACCESS table with in-frame sequences only. Part of the clones is absent; in the studies checked, under half of the shortfall reflects unresolved V genes, and no reason is known for the rest. D and trimming were read from the DNA, whereas the V and J calls and clone size are those reported in that table. This sample gives some 60,000 clones in total; less than 90% of them show up just once. 3.5% to 4.5% of the sample rests with the top ten. In the paper's terms, the time point label means: week 47, end of study. A 20-mer mutant IDH1 peptide at 300 micrograms in Montanide made up each vaccine dose, which was injected subcutaneously together with topical imiquimod. Across visits V03 through V10, patients got a total of eight vaccinations, given in weeks 1, 3, 5, 7, 11, 15, 19 and 23. The donors had newly diagnosed IDH1-mutant astrocytomas of WHO grade 3 or 4 that showed loss of nuclear ATRX. The samples were drawn from NOA16, a multicentre, single-arm, open-label phase I trial in Germany that tested a mutant IDH1 peptide vaccine in humans for the first time. Genomic DNA for TCRB sequencing was extracted from EDTA blood using the DNeasy Blood and Tissue Kit.

In regard to this clone: Its antigen specificity is not known. Base quality data are lacking; no much larger clone is found one base away.

CDR1 and CDR2, per the germline V gene (reference sequence), are SGHKS and YYEKEE. The CDR3 goes from the cysteine to the phenylalanine over 15 residues. The only DNA kept is the CDR3, 45 bases in frame from the first base. The germline ends are 9 bases apart after V is trimmed by 1 base and J by 1 base. The V and J genes are TRBV5-5 and TRBJ2-1; the D segment may tentatively be TRBD1 or TRBD2, each giving 5 matched bases. The input for sequencing was PBMCs, taken from a glioma patient whose treatment included an IDH1 peptide vaccine. The TCR originated in a man aged 25 to 40 with glioma. In nucleotide form, the sequence is TGTGCCAGCAGCTTGCTGGGGGAGTCCTACAATGAGCAGTTCTTC. Its product reads: CASSLLGESYNEQFF.